This TCR beta chain originates from a study of blood T cell repertoires in COVID-19. The overall study: Acute-phase and convalescent COVID-19 samples originated in the United States, Italy and Spain.

This CDR3 region has 11 residues. Trimming left V 6 bases short and J 2 bases short, with 4 bases between. Germline CDR1 is SGHTA and CDR2 is FQGNSA. Measured with immunoSEQ multiplex PCR; TCRdb has only the in-frame clones, and not every one. The repertoire holds 150,000 to 190,000 clones, with around 84% as singletons. The receptor was isolated from a man aged 45-65 years who had recovered from COVID-19. The sample comprised PBMCs or T cells enriched from blood (not recorded which). This sequence joins TRBV7-2 and TRBJ2-5; D not resolved. The CDR3 here is CASSQQETQYF. The CDR3 nucleotides read TGTGCCAGCAGTCAACAAGAGACCCAGTACTTC.